This T cell receptor beta chain was identified in a study of cytomegalovirus exposure and HLA in healthy donors. About this clone: Its cognate antigen is unknown.

PCR was performed using 60 Vbeta and 13 Jbeta primers. TCRdb keeps only in-frame clones here, not all; method: immunoSEQ multiplex PCR. The sample records some 220,000 clones, around four fifths being singletons. CDR1 is SGHTA and CDR2 is FQGNSA in the germline V gene. CDR3 length equals 16 residues. V gave up 1 base and J gave up 5 bases, with 17 bases separating them. Study-wide points: Cytomegalovirus status, reportedly, was diagnosed with high specificity and sensitivity by the classifier.

This chain uses TRBV7-2 with TRBJ2-5, with D maybe TRBD1 (6 bases). The sample comprised PBMCs. This sequence was found in a boy aged 5-17 years in good health and CMV-seronegative. The CDR3 DNA reads TGTGCCAGCAGCTTAGGGGGGACAACTTATAGGGAGACCCAGTACTTC. Translation gives CASSLGGTTYRETQYF.